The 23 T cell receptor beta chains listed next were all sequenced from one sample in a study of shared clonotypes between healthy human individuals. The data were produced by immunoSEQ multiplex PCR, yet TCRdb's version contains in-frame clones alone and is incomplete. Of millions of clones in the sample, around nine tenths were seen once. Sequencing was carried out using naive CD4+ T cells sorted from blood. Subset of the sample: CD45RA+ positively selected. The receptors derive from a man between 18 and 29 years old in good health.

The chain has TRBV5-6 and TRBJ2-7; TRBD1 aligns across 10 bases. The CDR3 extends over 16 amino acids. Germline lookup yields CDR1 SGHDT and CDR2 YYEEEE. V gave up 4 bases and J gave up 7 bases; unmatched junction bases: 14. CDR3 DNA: TGTGCCAGCAGCACCCCGGGACAGGGGTCCTCCAGGGAGCAGTACTTC. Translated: CASSTPGQGSSREQYF.

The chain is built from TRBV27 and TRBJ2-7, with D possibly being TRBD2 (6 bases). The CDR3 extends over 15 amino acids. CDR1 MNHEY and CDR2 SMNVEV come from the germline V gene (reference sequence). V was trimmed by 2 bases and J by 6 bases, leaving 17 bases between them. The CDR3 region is CASSLGSGSISEQYF. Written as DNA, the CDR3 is TGTGCCAGCAGTTTAGGTAGCGGCAGTATATCCGAGCAGTACTTC.

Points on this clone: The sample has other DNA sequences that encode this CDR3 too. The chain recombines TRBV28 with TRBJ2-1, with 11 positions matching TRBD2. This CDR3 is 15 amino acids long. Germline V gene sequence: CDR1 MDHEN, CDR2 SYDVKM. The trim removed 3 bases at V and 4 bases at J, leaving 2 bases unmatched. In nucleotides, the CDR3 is TGTGCCAGCAGTTTCAGACTAGCGGGGTACAATGAGCAGTTCTTC. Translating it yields CASSFRLAGYNEQFF.

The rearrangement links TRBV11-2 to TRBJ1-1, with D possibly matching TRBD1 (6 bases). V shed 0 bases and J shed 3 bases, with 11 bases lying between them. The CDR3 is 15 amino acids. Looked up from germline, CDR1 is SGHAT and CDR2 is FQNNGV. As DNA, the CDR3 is TGTGCCAGCAGCTTAGATTCGGGGGGCGACACTGAAGCTTTCTTT. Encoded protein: CASSLDSGGDTEAFF. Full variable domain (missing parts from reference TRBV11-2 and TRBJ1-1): EAGVAQSPRYKIIEKRQSVAFWCNPISGHATLYWYQQILGQGPKLLIQFQNNGVVDDSQLPKDRFSAERLKGVDSTLKIQPAKLEDSAVYLCASSLDSGGDTEAFFGQGTRLTVV.

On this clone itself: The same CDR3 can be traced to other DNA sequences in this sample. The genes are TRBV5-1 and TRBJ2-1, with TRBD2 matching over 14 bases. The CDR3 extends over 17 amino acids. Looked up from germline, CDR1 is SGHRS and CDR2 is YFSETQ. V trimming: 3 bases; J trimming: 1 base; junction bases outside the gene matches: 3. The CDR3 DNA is TGCGCCAGCAGCTGGGGGACTAGCGGGAGTTCCTACAATGAGCAGTTCTTC. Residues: CASSWGTSGSSYNEQFF. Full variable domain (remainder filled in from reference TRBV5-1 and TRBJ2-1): KAGVTQTPRYLIKTRGQQVTLSCSPISGHRSVSWYQQTPGQGLQFLFEYFSETQRNKGNFPGRFSGRQFSNSRSEMNVSTLELGDSALYLCASSWGTSGSSYNEQFFGPGTRLTVL.

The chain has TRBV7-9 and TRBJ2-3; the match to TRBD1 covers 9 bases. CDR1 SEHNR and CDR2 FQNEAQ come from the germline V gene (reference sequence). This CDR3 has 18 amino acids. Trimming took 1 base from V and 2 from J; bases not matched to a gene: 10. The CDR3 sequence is CASSLGFAGQGPTDTQYF. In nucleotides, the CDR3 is TGTGCCAGCAGCTTAGGTTTTGCCGGACAGGGGCCCACAGATACGCAGTATTTT.

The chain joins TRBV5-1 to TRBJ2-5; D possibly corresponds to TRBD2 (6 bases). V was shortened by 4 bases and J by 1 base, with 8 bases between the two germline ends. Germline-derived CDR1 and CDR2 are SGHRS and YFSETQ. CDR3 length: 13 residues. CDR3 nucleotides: TGCGCCAGCAGCGGGGAGGTCCAAGAGACCCAGTACTTC. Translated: CASSGEVQETQYF.

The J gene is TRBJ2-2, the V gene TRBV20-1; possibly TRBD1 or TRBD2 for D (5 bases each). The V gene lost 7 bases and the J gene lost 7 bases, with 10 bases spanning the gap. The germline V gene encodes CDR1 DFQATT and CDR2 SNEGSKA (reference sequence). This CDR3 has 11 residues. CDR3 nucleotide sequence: TGCAGTGGAGGGGCGGGCGGGGAGCTGTTTTTT. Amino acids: CSGGAGGELFF.

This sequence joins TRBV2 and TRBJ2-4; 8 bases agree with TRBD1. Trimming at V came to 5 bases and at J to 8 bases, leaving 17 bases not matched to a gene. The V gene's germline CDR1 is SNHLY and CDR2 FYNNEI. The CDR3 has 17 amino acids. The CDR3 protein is CASSLRDLRGRVDIQYF. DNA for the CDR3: TGTGCCAGCAGTTTAAGAGATCTCAGGGGGCGGGTTGACATTCAGTACTTC.

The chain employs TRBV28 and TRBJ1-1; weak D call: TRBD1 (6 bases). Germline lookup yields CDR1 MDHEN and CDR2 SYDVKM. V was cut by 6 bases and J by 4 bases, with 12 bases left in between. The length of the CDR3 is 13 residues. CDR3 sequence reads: CASRGGQGTEAFF. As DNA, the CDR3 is TGTGCCAGCAGGGGGGGGCAGGGCACTGAAGCTTTCTTT.

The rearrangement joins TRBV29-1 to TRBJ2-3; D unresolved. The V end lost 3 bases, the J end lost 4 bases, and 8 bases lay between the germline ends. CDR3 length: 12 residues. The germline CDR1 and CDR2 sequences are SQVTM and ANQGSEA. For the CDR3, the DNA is TGCAGCGTTGATGCCGGGTCAGATACGCAGTATTTT. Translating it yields CSVDAGSDTQYF.

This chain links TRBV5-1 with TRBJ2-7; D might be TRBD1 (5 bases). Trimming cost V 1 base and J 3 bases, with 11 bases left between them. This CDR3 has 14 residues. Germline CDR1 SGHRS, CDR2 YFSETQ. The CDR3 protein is CASSLQGRDYEQYF. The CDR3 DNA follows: TGCGCCAGCAGCTTGCAGGGAAGAGACTACGAGCAGTACTTC.

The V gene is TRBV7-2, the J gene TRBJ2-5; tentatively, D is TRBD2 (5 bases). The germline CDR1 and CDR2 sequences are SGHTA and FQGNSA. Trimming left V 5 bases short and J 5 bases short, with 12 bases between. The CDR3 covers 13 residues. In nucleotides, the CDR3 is TGTGCCAGCAGCGAACGGGATGGCGAGACCCAGTACTTC. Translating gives CASSERDGETQYF.

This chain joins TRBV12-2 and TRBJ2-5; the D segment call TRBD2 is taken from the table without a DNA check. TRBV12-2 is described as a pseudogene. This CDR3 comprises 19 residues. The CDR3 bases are TGTGCAAGTCGCCCGCGTCCCTCTAGCGGGAGGCCCAGGGGAGAGACCCAGTACTTC. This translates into CASRPRPSSGRPRGETQYF.

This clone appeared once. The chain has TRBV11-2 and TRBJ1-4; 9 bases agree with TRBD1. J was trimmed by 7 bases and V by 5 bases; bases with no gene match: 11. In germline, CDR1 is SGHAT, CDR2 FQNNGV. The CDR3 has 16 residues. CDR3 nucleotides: TGTGCCAGCAGCGCCCTGGACAGGGGAAAGGGTGAAAAACTGTTTTTT. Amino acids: CASSALDRGKGEKLFF.

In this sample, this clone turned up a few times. The CDR3 loop is CASSAAGGAEQYF. CDR3 nucleotides: TGCGCCAGCAGTGCGGCAGGGGGCGCCGAGCAGTACTTC. The chain is built from TRBV10-1 and TRBJ2-7, with 8 nucleotides matching TRBD1. This CDR3 spans 13 amino acids. J gave up 6 bases and V 4 bases, and 5 bases lay outside the gene matches. Germline CDR1 and CDR2: WNHNN and SYGVQD (reference sequence).

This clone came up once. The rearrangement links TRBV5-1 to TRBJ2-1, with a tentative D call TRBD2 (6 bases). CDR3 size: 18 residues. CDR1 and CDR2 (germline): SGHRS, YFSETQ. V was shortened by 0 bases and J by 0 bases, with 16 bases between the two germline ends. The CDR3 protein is CASSLVHLAVSSYNEQFF. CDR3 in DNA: TGCGCCAGCAGCTTGGTCCACTTAGCGGTTTCCTCCTACAATGAGCAGTTCTTC. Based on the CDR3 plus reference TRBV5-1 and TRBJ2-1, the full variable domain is KAGVTQTPRYLIKTRGQQVTLSCSPISGHRSVSWYQQTPGQGLQFLFEYFSETQRNKGNFPGRFSGRQFSNSRSEMNVSTLELGDSALYLCASSLVHLAVSSYNEQFFGPGTRLTVL.

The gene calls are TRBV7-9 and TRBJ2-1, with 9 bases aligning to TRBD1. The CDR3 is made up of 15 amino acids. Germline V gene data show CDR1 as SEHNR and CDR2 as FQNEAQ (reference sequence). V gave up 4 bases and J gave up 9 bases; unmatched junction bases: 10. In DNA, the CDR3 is TGTGCCAGCAGCTCTCCGGGACAGGGTGGAGGTGAGCAGTTCTTC. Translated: CASSSPGQGGGEQFF.

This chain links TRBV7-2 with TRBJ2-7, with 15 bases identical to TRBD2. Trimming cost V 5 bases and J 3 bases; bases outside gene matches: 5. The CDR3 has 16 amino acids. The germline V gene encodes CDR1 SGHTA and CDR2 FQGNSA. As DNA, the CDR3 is TGTGCCAGCAGCCCGGGGACTAGCGGGGGGATCTACGAGCAGTACTTC. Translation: CASSPGTSGGIYEQYF.

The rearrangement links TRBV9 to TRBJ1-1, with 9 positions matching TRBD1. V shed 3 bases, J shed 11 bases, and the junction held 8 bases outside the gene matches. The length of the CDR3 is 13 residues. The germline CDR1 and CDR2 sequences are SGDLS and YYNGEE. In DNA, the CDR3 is TGTGCCAGCAGCGCAAGGACAGGGGCTGTGGCTTTCTTT. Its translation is CASSARTGAVAFF.

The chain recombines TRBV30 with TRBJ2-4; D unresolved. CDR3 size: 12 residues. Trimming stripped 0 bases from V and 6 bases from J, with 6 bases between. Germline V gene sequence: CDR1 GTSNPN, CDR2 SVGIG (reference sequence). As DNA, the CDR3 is TGTGCCTGGAGTGTCCTAGGAAACATTCAGTACTTC. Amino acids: CAWSVLGNIQYF.

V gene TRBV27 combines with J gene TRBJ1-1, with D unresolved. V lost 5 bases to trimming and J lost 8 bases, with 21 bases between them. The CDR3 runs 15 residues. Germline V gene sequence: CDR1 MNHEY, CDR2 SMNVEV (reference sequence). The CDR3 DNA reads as TGTGCCAGCAGTCCCCGGGGAGGGTTCGCTCAAGAAGCTTTCTTT. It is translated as CASSPRGGFAQEAFF.

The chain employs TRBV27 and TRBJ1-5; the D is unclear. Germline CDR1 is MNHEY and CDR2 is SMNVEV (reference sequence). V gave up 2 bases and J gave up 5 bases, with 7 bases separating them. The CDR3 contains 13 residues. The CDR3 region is CASSLRSDQPQHF. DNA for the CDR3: TGTGCCAGCAGTTTACGTTCCGATCAGCCCCAGCATTTT.